The 20 T cell receptor beta chains in this list originate from one sample, sequenced in a study of shared clonotypes between healthy human individuals (dated by TCRdb to 2020 to 2021). Libraries were built with the immunoSEQ multiplex PCR assay. TCRdb provides this immuneACCESS table in a form limited to in-frame rearrangements. Some clones are lacking; in checked studies, under half of them reflect an unresolved V gene, and why the rest are absent is not known. This sample has about 820,000 clones in its table, and more than 85% of those were observed once. The leading ten clones occupy less than 25% of the sample. For the CD8 naive samples, CD45RO-negative cells were positively selected for CCR7, yielding a CD45RA+CCR7+ population from which TemRA cells were excluded. The sequenced material came from naive CD8+ T cells sorted from blood. Taken with the paper, the label for cell subset or site translates to: CD45RA+CCR7+. Receptor source: a man aged 25-40 years in good health.

The chain combines TRBV5-4 with TRBJ2-3; D call uncertain. The V gene's germline CDR1 is SGHNT and CDR2 YYREEE (reference sequence). This CDR3 spans 14 amino acids. V was trimmed by 7 bases and J by 4 bases, leaving 16 bases between them. The CDR3: CASAGFESPDTQYF. The CDR3 region has the DNA TGTGCCAGCGCCGGATTTGAATCCCCAGATACGCAGTATTTT. Supplemented by reference TRBV5-4 and TRBJ2-3, the full variable domain reads ETGVTQSPTHLIKTRGQQVTLRCSSQSGHNTVSWYQQALGQGPQFIFQYYREEENGRGNFPPRFSGLQFPNYSSELNVNALELDDSALYLCASAGFESPDTQYFGPGTRLTVL.

The gene calls are TRBV6-5 and TRBJ2-2; 11 bases align to TRBD2. V lost 2 bases, J lost 5 bases, and 1 base stayed unmatched. Germline V gene sequence: CDR1 MNHEY, CDR2 SVGAGI. The CDR3 extends over 15 amino acids. In DNA form, the CDR3 reads TGTGCCAGCAGTTACGGGACTAGCGGTACCGGGGAGCTGTTTTTT. Its protein is CASSYGTSGTGELFF.

This chain joins TRBV19 and TRBJ1-2; D is uncertain. The CDR3 contains 13 residues. V was pared by 6 bases and J by 8 bases, with 16 bases between. CDR1 and CDR2 from the germline V gene are LNHDA and SQIVND (reference sequence). CDR3: CASRISGKEGYTF. CDR3 nucleotides: TGTGCCAGTAGAATTTCAGGAAAGGAGGGCTACACCTTC.

In this sample, this clone turned up once. This chain uses TRBV19 with TRBJ1-3, with unresolved D. Germline V gene data show CDR1 as LNHDA and CDR2 as SQIVND (reference sequence). This CDR3 spans 13 amino acids. Trimming left V 7 bases short and J 0 bases short, with 7 bases between. The CDR3 loop is CASNRFSGNTIYF. CDR3 DNA sequence: TGTGCCAGTAACAGATTCTCTGGAAACACCATATATTTT. Filled out from reference TRBV19 and TRBJ1-3, the complete variable domain reads DGGITQSPKYLFRKEGQNVTLSCEQNLNHDAMYWYRQDPGQGLRLIYYSQIVNDFQKGDIAEGYSVSREKKESFPLTVTSAQKNPTAFYLCASNRFSGNTIYFGEGSWLTVV.

This clone has only one observation. This chain joins TRBV7-6 and TRBJ2-5, with TRBD2 matching 8 bases. Germline values: CDR1 SGHVS, CDR2 FNYEAQ. V gave up 3 bases and J gave up 3 bases; unmatched junction bases: 3. The CDR3 is 14 amino acids. The DNA of the CDR3 is TGTGCCAGCAGCTTTGGTAGCGGGAAAGAGACCCAGTACTTC. Translating gives CASSFGSGKETQYF.

The chain joins TRBV6-1 to TRBJ2-3, with 8 positions matching TRBD1. Germline CDR1 and CDR2: MNHNS and SASEGT. Trimming removed 6 bases from V and 4 bases from J; junction bases left unmatched: 0. The CDR3 runs to 12 residues. In DNA form, the CDR3 reads TGTGCCAGCAGACAGGGGGCAGATACGCAGTATTTT. This gives the protein CASRQGADTQYF.

J is TRBJ2-1 and V is TRBV10-3; 14 positions match TRBD2. This CDR3 region has 19 residues. With V trimmed by 0 bases and J by 3 bases, 7 bases remained unmatched. Germline V gene sequence: CDR1 ENHRY, CDR2 SYGVKD. As DNA, the CDR3 is TGTGCCATCAGTGAGTCGTCGGGTGGGACTAGCGGGAGCTACAATGAGCAGTTCTTC. Its protein is CAISESSGGTSGSYNEQFF.

The rearrangement links TRBV6-1 to TRBJ2-3; D perhaps matches TRBD1 (6 bases). The CDR3 contains 15 residues. V shed 4 bases and J shed 2 bases, with 13 bases lying between them. Germline CDR1 is MNHNS and CDR2 is SASEGT. This CDR3 is CASSVVGQLTDTQYF. The CDR3 coding sequence is TGTGCCAGCAGTGTGGTAGGACAGCTCACAGATACGCAGTATTTT.

The CDR3 DNA follows: TGCGCCAGCAGCGTTGGGGACCGCCTTATGAACACTGAAGCTTTCTTT. Translated, it gives CASSVGDRLMNTEAFF. The rearrangement uses TRBV4-1 and TRBJ1-1; a possible D gene is TRBD1 (5 bases). The ends were cut back, 5 bases at V and 0 bases at J, with 16 bases in the middle. CDR1 is MGHRA and CDR2 is YSYEKL in the germline V gene. The CDR3 is made up of 16 amino acids.

The rearrangement uses TRBV7-9 and TRBJ1-5, with D hard to call. Per the germline V gene, CDR1 is SEHNR and CDR2 is FQNEAQ (reference sequence). Trimming stripped 5 bases from V and 5 bases from J, with 13 bases between. The CDR3 totals 14 residues. CDR3 amino acids: CASSAPGIDQPQHF. DNA of the CDR3: TGTGCCAGCAGCGCACCCGGGATTGATCAGCCCCAGCATTTT. Variable domain in full (rest from reference TRBV7-9 and TRBJ1-5): DTGVSQNPRHKITKRGQNVTFRCDPISEHNRLYWYRQTLGQGPEFLTYFQNEAQLEKSRLLSDRFSAERPKGSFSTLEIQRTEQGDSAMYLCASSAPGIDQPQHFGDGTRLSIL.

This rearrangement joins TRBV5-1 to TRBJ2-7, with 9 bases that match TRBD2. This CDR3 region has 17 residues. Germline trimming cut 1 base from V and 0 bases from J; bases unmatched to any gene: 8. CDR1 SGHRS and CDR2 YFSETQ come from the germline V gene. For the CDR3, the DNA is TGCGCCAGCAGCTTGTTGGGACTAGCTGGGAGCTCCTACGAGCAGTACTTC. Its protein product is CASSLLGLAGSSYEQYF.

The genes are TRBV7-2 and TRBJ2-7; TRBD1 is a possible D gene (5 bases). The CDR3 runs 14 residues. The ends were cut back, 3 bases at V and 4 bases at J, with 13 bases in the middle. The germline V gene has CDR1 SGHTA and CDR2 FQGNSA. The CDR3 DNA reads TGTGCCAGCAGCTTGTCAGGCGCAGGGTACGAGCAGTACTTC. It translates to CASSLSGAGYEQYF.

The J gene is TRBJ2-1, the V gene TRBV7-9; 9 nucleotides match TRBD1. Looked up from germline, CDR1 is SEHNR and CDR2 is FQNEAQ (reference sequence). This CDR3 is 15 amino acids long. Losses at the gene ends were 5 bases for V and 1 base for J; bases not matched to a gene: 3. CDR3 in DNA: TGTGCCAGCAGCCCGGGACAGGGATCCTACAATGAGCAGTTCTTC. Translating gives CASSPGQGSYNEQFF. Full variable domain (rest looked up from reference TRBV7-9 and TRBJ2-1): DTGVSQNPRHKITKRGQNVTFRCDPISEHNRLYWYRQTLGQGPEFLTYFQNEAQLEKSRLLSDRFSAERPKGSFSTLEIQRTEQGDSAMYLCASSPGQGSYNEQFFGPGTRLTVL.

This clone was seen only once. V is TRBV10-1 and J is TRBJ2-3; D may be TRBD1 or TRBD2 (5 bases each). Trimming shortened V by 5 bases and J by 2 bases, and 14 bases separated the two germline ends. Germline V gene sequence: CDR1 WNHNN, CDR2 SYGVQD (reference sequence). CDR3 length: 15 residues. This chain's CDR3 is CASSLSMGVTDTQYF. DNA of the CDR3: TGCGCCAGCAGTTTGTCCATGGGGGTCACAGATACGCAGTATTTT.

This clone appeared a single time. J is TRBJ2-1 and V is TRBV7-6, with 9 bases that match TRBD2. Germline CDR1 SGHVS, CDR2 FNYEAQ. V dropped 7 bases and J dropped 10; count of bases not matched to a gene: 14. The CDR3 is 15 amino acids. The CDR3 spells CASTVAAAGGGEQFF. CDR3 DNA sequence: TGTGCCAGCACTGTAGCGGCAGCGGGAGGAGGGGAGCAGTTCTTC.

This clone was seen just once. The V gene is TRBV4-2, the J gene TRBJ1-5; D is undetermined. Trimming pared 0 bases from V and 1 base from J, leaving 13 bases between. The CDR3 has 17 amino acids. Germline lookup yields CDR1 LGHNA and CDR2 YNFKEQ. This CDR3 reads CASSQEGGQVSNQPQHF. The CDR3 DNA sequence: TGTGCCAGCAGCCAAGAGGGCGGGCAGGTAAGCAATCAGCCCCAGCATTTT.

Only a few counts were recorded for this clone. The CDR3: CSVVVGAGNQPQHF. DNA of the CDR3: TGCAGCGTTGTAGTGGGGGCGGGCAATCAGCCCCAGCATTTT. The chain combines TRBV29-1 with TRBJ1-5, with D perhaps TRBD1 (6 bases). With 4 bases removed from V and 2 bases from J, the gap between germline ends came to 12 bases. This CDR3 region has 14 residues. Germline V gene data show CDR1 as SQVTM and CDR2 as ANQGSEA.

The V call is TRBV19, the J call TRBJ2-2; D might be TRBD2 (6 bases). Germline lookup yields CDR1 LNHDA and CDR2 SQIVND (reference sequence). CDR3 length equals 15 residues. Trimming removed 3 bases from V and 10 bases from J, with 18 bases in between. CDR3 loop: CASSILFTGSEELFF. The CDR3 bases are TGTGCCAGTAGTATCCTTTTTACCGGGAGTGAGGAGCTGTTTTTT.

The chain uses TRBV29-1 and TRBJ2-2; D call uncertain. Trimming removed 4 bases at V and 1 base at J, with 16 bases between. The CDR3 length is 16 residues. Germline V CDR1 and CDR2: SQVTM, ANQGSEA. CDR3 nucleotide sequence: TGCAGCGTTGTGGATCCAAGCGACGAGAACACCGGGGAGCTGTTTTTT. It translates to CSVVDPSDENTGELFF.

This clone was observed a single time. This chain links TRBV11-2 with TRBJ2-3; no definite D call. The CDR3 extends over 15 amino acids. V lost 5 bases to trimming and J lost 1 base, with 13 bases between them. The germline V gene encodes CDR1 SGHAT and CDR2 FQNNGV. The CDR3 coding sequence is TGTGCCAGCAGCCCCATAAGGGTTGGCACAGATACGCAGTATTTT. Translated, it gives CASSPIRVGTDTQYF.